These 29 T cell receptor beta chains came from one sample sequenced in a study of cytotoxic CD8 clonotypes in ibrutinib-treated CLL. Sequencing used immunoSEQ multiplex PCR; TCRdb keeps in-frame clones, though not all of them. The sample lists under 300,000 clones, more than 70% occurring once. Sequences were derived from PBMCs, sampled at disease progression, from a patient treated with ibrutinib. Receptor source: a human donor with chronic lymphocytic leukemia.

V is TRBV27 and J is TRBJ2-1, with 11 bases aligning to TRBD2. CDR3 length: 15 residues. Trimming removed 8 bases from V and 4 bases from J; junction bases left unmatched: 7. The germline CDR1 and CDR2 sequences are MNHEY and SMNVEV (reference sequence). The CDR3 loop is CASGQLAGVYNEQFF. The DNA of the CDR3 is TGTGCCAGCGGACAACTAGCGGGAGTGTACAATGAGCAGTTCTTC.

The J gene is TRBJ2-7, the V gene TRBV10-3; 8 bases agree with TRBD2. This CDR3 has 12 amino acids. V lost 8 bases, J lost 7 bases, and 7 bases stayed unmatched. CDR1 is ENHRY, CDR2 SYGVKD, per germline. DNA of the CDR3: TGTGCCATCCGGACACCGGGGGGGGAGCAGTACTTC. This gives the protein CAIRTPGGEQYF.

The rearrangement joins TRBV5-1 to TRBJ1-2; the match to TRBD1 covers 8 bases. This CDR3 comprises 13 residues. Germline values: CDR1 SGHRS, CDR2 YFSETQ. J lost 7 bases, V lost 4 bases, and 6 bases had no gene match. CDR3 nucleotides: TGCGCCAGCAGCGCAGGGGGCGACGGTGGCTACACCTTC. Translating gives CASSAGGDGGYTF.

The rearrangement uses TRBV4-3 and TRBJ1-3; D is undetermined. The CDR3 contains 14 residues. In germline, CDR1 is LGHNA, CDR2 YSLEER. V lost 4 bases to trimming and J lost 0 bases, with 7 bases between them. CDR3: CASSPSSSGNTIYF. DNA for the CDR3: TGCGCCAGCAGCCCCTCCAGCTCTGGAAACACCATATATTTT.

The genes are TRBV4-3 and TRBJ2-7; TRBD2 matches 7 bases. Losses at the gene ends were 0 bases for V and 5 bases for J; bases not matched to a gene: 10. The germline CDR1 and CDR2 sequences are LGHNA and YSLEER. The CDR3 sequence is 16 residues long. CDR3 nucleotide sequence: TGCGCCAGCAGCCAAGAGGCGCGGGAGCTCGGCGACGAGCAGTACTTC. Its protein is CASSQEARELGDEQYF.

This rearrangement joins TRBV7-6 to TRBJ2-3, with 8 nucleotides matching TRBD2. The germline V gene has CDR1 SGHVS and CDR2 FNYEAQ. The CDR3 extends over 14 amino acids. V was clipped by 5 bases and J by 1 base; unmatched bases: 2. Here the CDR3 reads CASSARGGTDTQYF. In DNA, the CDR3 is TGTGCCAGCAGCGCGCGGGGGGGCACAGATACGCAGTATTTT.

The chain has TRBV29-1 and TRBJ2-7, with 9 positions matching TRBD1. Germline CDR1 is SQVTM and CDR2 is ANQGSEA. Trimming cost V 5 bases and J 4 bases; bases outside gene matches: 9. CDR3 length: 14 residues. In DNA form, the CDR3 reads TGCAGCGTTTATGGTCAGGACAGGGGATACGAGCAGTACTTC. Translation: CSVYGQDRGYEQYF.

The chain is built from TRBV19 and TRBJ2-3; 9 positions match TRBD1. V lost 9 bases to trimming and J lost 1 base; unmatched junction nucleotides: 2. CDR3 length: 13 residues. Germline-derived CDR1 and CDR2 are LNHDA and SQIVND (reference sequence). CDR3 DNA: TGTGCCAGCCGGGACAGGGGCACAGATACGCAGTATTTT. Translation gives CASRDRGTDTQYF.

V gene TRBV9 combines with J gene TRBJ2-3; a weak D match, TRBD2 (6 bases). V lost 4 bases and J 5 bases, leaving 20 bases between the germline ends. Germline V gene data show CDR1 as SGDLS and CDR2 as YYNGEE. CDR3 length: 16 residues. The CDR3 region has the DNA TGTGCCAGCAGCCCCCGTTCCCGGGACTCCCTAGATACGCAGTATTTT. The encoded protein is CASSPRSRDSLDTQYF.

To note about this clone: A junction end diverges from the germline sequence, so it may reflect a read error. The chain has TRBV28 and TRBJ1-2, with a weak D call TRBD1 (5 bases). The CDR3 totals 11 residues. Germline values: CDR1 MDHEN, CDR2 SYDVKM. The CDR3: CASSRPQGVVF. CDR3 nucleotides: TGTGCCAGCAGCCGTCCTCAGGGAGTCGTCTTC.

The CDR3 here is CASSVVGLAGIYEQYF. The CDR3 DNA reads TGTGCCAGCAGCGTAGTGGGACTAGCGGGGATTTACGAGCAGTACTTC. The genes are TRBV9 and TRBJ2-7; 13 bases align to TRBD2. This CDR3 has 16 amino acids. V lost 0 bases and J lost 4; bases outside the gene matches: 4. Germline values: CDR1 SGDLS, CDR2 YYNGEE.

The chain uses TRBV5-6 and TRBJ2-7; tentatively, D is TRBD2 (5 bases). The CDR3 contains 14 residues. V was shortened by 3 bases and J by 3 bases, with 13 bases between the two germline ends. Per the germline V gene, CDR1 is SGHDT and CDR2 is YYEEEE. The CDR3 DNA sequence: TGTGCCAGCAGCTCCGGGAATAACTTCTACGAGCAGTACTTC. Residues: CASSSGNNFYEQYF.

The chain employs TRBV7-2 and TRBJ1-1; D may be TRBD1 (5 bases). CDR3 size: 14 residues. Trimming stripped 6 bases from V and 4 bases from J, with 15 bases between. Germline CDR1 and CDR2: SGHTA and FQGNSA. CDR3 sequence (DNA): TGTGCCAGCAGGGACCGTGACAGACGCACTGAAGCTTTCTTT. It encodes CASRDRDRRTEAFF.

The chain combines TRBV25-1 with TRBJ2-4, with 10 bases matching TRBD1. Germline CDR1 reads MGHDK; CDR2 reads SYGVNS. After removal of 6 bases from V and 7 bases from J, the junction contained 3 bases not matched to a gene. This CDR3 is built from 13 residues. CDR3 amino acids: CASSLTGGNIQYF. CDR3 bases: TGTGCCAGCAGCCTGACAGGGGGCAACATTCAGTACTTC. Supplemented by reference TRBV25-1 and TRBJ2-4, the full variable domain reads EADIYQTPRYLVIGTGKKITLECSQTMGHDKMYWYQQDPGMELHLIHYSYGVNSTEKGDLSSESTVSRIRTEHFPLTLESARPSHTSQYLCASSLTGGNIQYFGAGTRLSVL.

This rearrangement joins TRBV7-6 to TRBJ1-2; TRBD1 matches 8 bases. Trimming cost V 4 bases and J 4 bases; bases outside gene matches: 2. The CDR3 has 13 amino acids. CDR1 is SGHVS, CDR2 FNYEAQ, per germline. CDR3 coding DNA: TGTGCCAGCAGCTCGACAGGGGTCTATGGCTACACCTTC. This encodes CASSSTGVYGYTF. The full variable domain, with the rest looked up from reference TRBV7-6 and TRBJ1-2, is GAGVSQSPRYKVTKRGQDVALRCDPISGHVSLYWYRQALGQGPEFLTYFNYEAQQDKSGLPNDRFSAERPEGSISTLTIQRTEQRDSAMYRCASSSTGVYGYTFGSGTRLTVV.

This chain uses TRBV5-4 with TRBJ1-2, with 8 nucleotides matching TRBD1. Germline V gene sequence: CDR1 SGHNT, CDR2 YYREEE (reference sequence). V shed 4 bases and J 5 bases; nucleotides not matched to a gene: 10. CDR3 length: 15 amino acids. CDR3 bases: TGTGCCAGCAGCACACAGAGGACAGGGAATTATGGCTACACCTTC. Protein: CASSTQRTGNYGYTF.

The chain recombines TRBV10-3 with TRBJ2-2; 9 nucleotides line up with TRBD1. The CDR3 extends over 16 amino acids. Looked up from germline, CDR1 is ENHRY and CDR2 is SYGVKD. The ends lost 5 bases at V and 5 bases at J; junction bases unmatched: 9. In nucleotides, the CDR3 is TGTGCCATCAGTAAGCAGGACAGGGGAGATACCGGGGAGCTGTTTTTT. Its translation is CAISKQDRGDTGELFF.

The chain carries TRBV6-1 and TRBJ2-7; weak D call: TRBD2 (5 bases). The CDR3 extends over 16 amino acids. In germline, CDR1 is MNHNS, CDR2 SASEGT. The V end lost 0 bases, the J end lost 2 bases, and 14 bases lay between the germline ends. The CDR3 DNA follows: TGTGCCAGCAGTGAAGCCATCTATTCCGGGGCCTACGAGCAGTACTTC. Protein: CASSEAIYSGAYEQYF.

This clone was seen a handful of times. The chain joins TRBV6-5 to TRBJ2-1, with D perhaps assigned TRBD1 or TRBD2 (5 bases each). The CDR3 has 14 residues. V shed 4 bases and J shed 8 bases, with 15 bases lying between them. The V gene's germline CDR1 is MNHEY and CDR2 SVGAGI. The DNA of the CDR3 is TGTGCCAGCAGTTCCACGGGACCCACCGATGAGCAGTTCTTC. Encoded protein: CASSSTGPTDEQFF.

The J gene is TRBJ2-6, the V gene TRBV13, with 9 bases matching TRBD1. The V and J ends lost 2 bases and 3 bases, in that order; junction bases with no gene match: 8. The CDR3 spans 18 residues. Germline V gives CDR1 PRHDT, CDR2 FYEKMQ (reference sequence). CDR3 protein: CASSLMGQGFGGANVLTF. The DNA of the CDR3 is TGTGCCAGCAGCTTAATGGGACAGGGATTTGGTGGGGCCAACGTCCTGACTTTC.

Only a few counts were recorded for this clone. The chain couples TRBV7-8 to TRBJ2-2; D unclear. Germline loops: CDR1 SGHVS, CDR2 FQNEAQ. This CDR3 spans 14 amino acids. The V gene lost 5 bases and the J gene lost 1 base, with 8 bases spanning the gap. CDR3 loop: CASSPYRNTGELFF. CDR3 bases: TGTGCCAGCAGCCCATACAGGAACACCGGGGAGCTGTTTTTT.

The chain is built from TRBV5-1 and TRBJ1-1; D possibly corresponds to TRBD1 (5 bases). Between the trimmed V and J ends, which lost 0 bases and 8 bases, there was a span of 11 bases. Per germline, CDR1 SGHRS and CDR2 YFSETQ. The CDR3 length is 13 residues. The CDR3 spells CASSLARGVEAFF. For the CDR3, the DNA is TGCGCCAGCAGCTTGGCTAGGGGAGTCGAAGCTTTCTTT.

This rearrangement joins TRBV19 to TRBJ2-1, with 8 nucleotides matching TRBD2. Germline values: CDR1 LNHDA, CDR2 SQIVND (reference sequence). This CDR3 has 16 residues. The ends lost 7 bases at V and 4 bases at J; junction bases unmatched: 12. The CDR3 sequence is CASMDSRTSRYNEQFF. Written as DNA, the CDR3 is TGTGCCAGTATGGACAGCCGGACTAGCCGATACAATGAGCAGTTCTTC.

The chain combines TRBV7-3 with TRBJ2-3; D remains unclear. The V end was cut by 3 bases, the J end by 0 bases, with 4 bases between. The length of the CDR3 is 13 residues. The V gene's germline CDR1 is SGHTA and CDR2 FQGTGA. CDR3 in amino acids: CASSFGSTDTQYF. For the CDR3, the DNA is TGTGCCAGCAGCTTTGGCAGCACAGATACGCAGTATTTT.

This clone was observed a handful of times. This chain connects TRBV27 to TRBJ2-3, with D perhaps matching TRBD1 (7 bases). Germline values: CDR1 MNHEY, CDR2 SMNVEV (reference sequence). This CDR3 region has 13 residues. Trimming removed 2 bases at V and 9 bases at J, with 12 bases between. DNA for the CDR3: TGTGCCAGCAGTTTAGAGGGGGGACAGACGCAGTATTTT. Translation: CASSLEGGQTQYF.

The chain uses TRBV7-6 and TRBJ1-1; 8 bases agree with TRBD1. This CDR3 comprises 14 residues. Germline V gene sequence: CDR1 SGHVS, CDR2 FNYEAQ. The junction had 9 bases not matched to a gene; V was cut back by 5 bases and J by 7 bases. The CDR3 DNA sequence: TGTGCCAGCAGCGTAGAAATCGGACAGGGTGAAGCTTTCTTT. Residues: CASSVEIGQGEAFF.

This chain connects TRBV27 to TRBJ2-7; 10 bases map to TRBD2. The CDR3 has 17 residues. V lost 5 bases, J lost 1 base, and 11 bases stayed unmatched. The V gene's germline CDR1 is MNHEY and CDR2 SMNVEV (reference sequence). For the CDR3, the DNA is TGTGCCAGCAGTCCAAATATGCTAGCGGGAGTATCCTACGAGCAGTACTTC. It encodes CASSPNMLAGVSYEQYF.

The rearrangement uses TRBV29-1 and TRBJ1-2; D might be TRBD1 (6 bases). The germline CDR1 and CDR2 sequences are SQVTM and ANQGSEA. V was shortened by 2 bases and J by 8 bases, with 15 bases between the two germline ends. This CDR3 region has 13 residues. CDR3 amino acids: CSVERDTFLGYTF. CDR3 nucleotides: TGCAGCGTTGAACGGGACACCTTTCTCGGCTACACCTTC.

The chain carries TRBV5-1 and TRBJ1-5; no clear D. Germline CDR1 SGHRS, CDR2 YFSETQ. Trimming shortened V by 4 bases and J by 0 bases, and 17 bases separated the two germline ends. CDR3 length equals 17 residues. This CDR3 reads CASSPNQTEYSNQPQHF. The CDR3 region has the DNA TGCGCCAGCAGCCCTAACCAGACGGAGTATAGCAATCAGCCCCAGCATTTT. The full variable domain, in which reference TRBV5-1 and TRBJ1-5 provide the parts outside the CDR3, is KAGVTQTPRYLIKTRGQQVTLSCSPISGHRSVSWYQQTPGQGLQFLFEYFSETQRNKGNFPGRFSGRQFSNSRSEMNVSTLELGDSALYLCASSPNQTEYSNQPQHFGDGTRLSIL.